These 8 T cell receptor beta chains were sequenced from one sample in a study of control samples from healthy donors and cancer patients. Profiled with immunoSEQ multiplex PCR; TCRdb holds only in-frame clones, not every one. Here the sample spans 150,000 to 180,000 clones, about 93% being singletons. The sample comprised blood. These receptors were obtained from a man aged 50 or older in good health.

This rearrangement joins TRBV12-3 or TRBV12-4 to TRBJ2-1; no clear D. V lost 2 bases, J lost 3 bases, and 5 bases lay in between. This CDR3 region has 13 residues. Here the CDR3 reads CASSLNSYNEQFF. In DNA, the CDR3 is TGTGCCAGCAGTTTAAACAGCTACAATGAGCAGTTCTTC.

This clone appeared a single time. The chain carries TRBV3-1 (or the pseudogene TRBV3-2) and TRBJ2-1; D is undetermined. Trimming left V 5 bases short and J 15 bases short, with 17 bases between. CDR1 and CDR2 (germline): LGHDT, YNNKEL (reference sequence). There are 12 residues in the CDR3. CDR3 loop: CASSSESQRRFF. The DNA for the CDR3 is TGTGCCAGCAGCTCCGAAAGTCAGCGCCGGTTCTTC.

The chain uses TRBV7-9 and TRBJ2-3; 7 bases agree with TRBD1. The CDR3 extends over 15 amino acids. V gave up 1 base and J gave up 1 base; unmatched junction bases: 2. Looked up from germline, CDR1 is SEHNR and CDR2 is FQNEAQ (reference sequence). CDR3 sequence: CASSLEGTGTDTQYF. In DNA, the CDR3 is TGTGCCAGCAGCTTAGAGGGGACAGGCACAGATACGCAGTATTTT.

The V call is TRBV18, the J call TRBJ2-1; D gene uncertain. V lost 3 bases and J 1 base, leaving 7 bases between the germline ends. The germline gives CDR1 KGHSH, CDR2 LQKENI. This CDR3 comprises 14 residues. The CDR3, as DNA: TGTGCCAGCTCACCCTTAGTGTCCTACAATGAGCAGTTCTTC. Protein product: CASSPLVSYNEQFF.

The CDR3: CSGGDRSSYEQYF. For the CDR3, the DNA is TGCAGCGGGGGGGACAGGAGCTCCTACGAGCAGTACTTC. The chain joins TRBV29-1 to TRBJ2-7, with TRBD1 matching 8 bases. Germline CDR1 SQVTM, CDR2 ANQGSEA. V trimming: 7 bases; J trimming: 0 bases; junction bases outside the gene matches: 5. CDR3 length: 13 residues.

The chain employs TRBV5-1 and TRBJ2-1; TRBD2 matches at 11 bases. This CDR3 is built from 14 residues. The V gene end was trimmed by 5 bases and the J gene end by 10 bases; junction bases not matched to a gene: 8. Germline V gives CDR1 SGHRS, CDR2 YFSETQ. The CDR3 DNA reads TGCGCCAGCAGTAGCGGGAGGGCCGCTGACGAGCAGTTCTTC. Encoded protein: CASSSGRAADEQFF.

The V call is TRBV28, the J call TRBJ2-3; either TRBD1 or TRBD2 may supply D (5 bases each). CDR1 is MDHEN, CDR2 SYDVKM, per germline. The CDR3 consists of 15 residues. The germline V and J ends were trimmed by 8 bases and 4 bases, with 19 bases remaining between them. As DNA, the CDR3 is TGTGCCAGCCCTGGGCCGGGACCCAGGTCAGATACGCAGTATTTT. This codes for CASPGPGPRSDTQYF. Filled out from reference TRBV28 and TRBJ2-3, the complete variable domain reads DVKVTQSSRYLVKRTGEKVFLECVQDMDHENMFWYRQDPGLGLRLIYFSYDVKMKEKGDIPEGYSVSREKKERFSLILESASTNQTSMYLCASPGPGPRSDTQYFGPGTRLTVL.

The V gene is TRBV9, the J gene TRBJ1-2; the D is unclear. This CDR3 has 13 residues. Germline CDR1 and CDR2: SGDLS and YYNGEE. V lost 0 bases, J lost 4 bases, and 7 bases lay in between. The CDR3: CASSVEGFYGYTF. For the CDR3, the DNA is TGTGCCAGCAGCGTAGAAGGTTTCTATGGCTACACCTTC.